The rows below give T cell receptor beta chains drawn from one sample of a study of blood T cell repertoires in COVID-19. Data came from immunoSEQ multiplex PCR; TCRdb stores just in-frame clones and leaves some out. The table shows some 250,000 clones, with 85% to 90% occurring only once. The sequencing input was PBMCs or T cells enriched from blood (not recorded which). The receptor source for this set is a man between 18 and 29 years old who had recovered from COVID-19. Both conserved end residues are part of each CDR3. The D gene is left open where the match is weak. Only some rows state a clone size, as once, few, many or a class for expanded clones.

TRBJ2-3 | TRBV5-1 | NA | NA | 15 | CASSLEVALADTQYF | TGCGCCAGCAGCTTGGAGGTAGCGCTGGCAGATACGCAGTATTTT
TRBJ2-5 | TRBV7-9 | few | NA | 12 | CASSFSQETQYF | TGTGCCAGCAGCTTTTCACAAGAGACCCAGTACTTC
TRBJ2-1 | TRBV10-2 | few | NA | 14 | CASRRRVEGSEQFF | TGCGCCAGCAGGAGGCGGGTGGAGGGTAGCGAGCAGTTCTTC
TRBJ2-5 | TRBV7-9 | few | TRBD1 | 16 | CASSFGQGAGGETQYF | TGTGCCAGCAGCTTCGGACAGGGGGCAGGAGGAGAGACCCAGTACTTC
TRBJ2-7 | TRBV6-6 | NA | NA | 14 | CASSSQTGSYEQYF | TGTGCCAGCAGTTCCCAGACAGGCTCCTACGAGCAGTACTTC
TRBJ2-1 | TRBV27 | NA | TRBD2 | 14 | CASGIAGGAVEQFF | TGTGCCAGCGGTATAGCGGGAGGGGCGGTTGAGCAGTTCTTC
TRBJ2-1 | TRBV11-1 | once | NA | 16 | CASSLRQVGFYNEQFF | TGTGCCAGCAGCTTACGACAGGTTGGGTTCTACAATGAGCAGTTCTTC
TRBJ2-7 | TRBV18 | NA | TRBD1 | 15 | CASSPGTGGIGEQYF | TGTGCCAGCTCACCTGGGACAGGGGGCATAGGCGAGCAGTACTTC
TRBJ2-3 | TRBV5-1 | NA | NA | 16 | CASSLISRRDTDTQYF | TGCGCCAGCAGCTTGATCTCGCGGAGAGACACAGATACGCAGTATTTT
TRBJ2-7 | TRBV5-1 | NA | TRBD1 | 11 | CASQGAHEQYF | TGCGCCAGCCAGGGGGCCCACGAGCAGTACTTC
TRBJ2-7 | TRBV11-2 | NA | TRBD2 | 15 | CASSLETGGPYEQYF | TGTGCCAGCAGCTTAGAAACGGGAGGGCCCTACGAGCAGTACTTC
TRBJ1-5 | TRBV4-1 | NA | NA | 15 | CASRESSGSNQPQHF | TGCGCCAGCAGAGAAAGCTCAGGGAGCAATCAGCCCCAGCATTTT
TRBJ2-1 | TRBV19 | NA | TRBD2 | 15 | CASRELAGGVNEQFF | TGTGCCAGTAGGGAACTAGCGGGAGGCGTCAATGAGCAGTTCTTC
TRBJ1-3 | TRBV2 | few | NA | 17 | CASRQQGPGRSGNTIYF | TGTGCCAGCAGACAACAGGGACCTGGCCGCTCTGGAAACACCATATATTTT
TRBJ2-1 | TRBV5-6 | once | NA | 15 | CASSFVPGAYNEQFF | TGTGCCAGCAGCTTTGTACCTGGAGCCTACAATGAGCAGTTCTTC
TRBJ2-7 | TRBV5-1 | NA | NA | 14 | CASRGASGGYEQYF | TGCGCCAGCAGGGGGGCTAGCGGAGGCTACGAGCAGTACTTC
TRBJ2-1 | TRBV5-8 | NA | TRBD2 | 16 | CASSLFSGKVYNEQFF | TGTGCCAGCAGCTTATTCAGCGGGAAGGTGTACAATGAGCAGTTCTTC
TRBJ2-2 | TRBV7-3 | NA | TRBD2 | 18 | CASSLTPAGWTDTGELFF | TGTGCCAGCAGCTTAACCCCAGCGGGATGGACGGACACCGGGGAGCTGTTTTTT
TRBJ2-7 | TRBV5-6 | NA | TRBD2 | 15 | CASSLGLAGFYEQYF | TGTGCCAGCAGCTTGGGACTAGCGGGATTCTACGAGCAGTACTTC
TRBJ2-1 | TRBV12-5 | NA | NA | 13 | CASGYRGNNEQFF | TGTGCTAGTGGTTATAGAGGGAATAATGAGCAGTTCTTC
TRBJ1-2 | TRBV11-2 | NA | TRBD1 | 17 | CASSQGTGLFTNYGYTF | TGTGCCAGCAGCCAAGGGACAGGGCTTTTTACTAACTATGGCTACACCTTC
TRBJ2-2 | TRBV28 | NA | TRBD2 | 17 | CASTPASGGANTGELFF | TGTGCCAGCACCCCGGCTAGCGGGGGGGCGAACACCGGGGAGCTGTTTTTT
TRBJ2-1 | TRBV7-6 | NA | NA | 15 | CASSSDTGSYNEQFF | TGTGCCAGCAGTTCTGATACAGGCTCCTACAATGAGCAGTTCTTC
TRBJ1-1 | TRBV10-1 | NA | TRBD1 | 16 | CASRDFTGEGDTEAFF | TGCGCCAGCAGGGACTTCACAGGGGAAGGAGACACTGAAGCTTTCTTT
TRBJ2-5 | TRBV27 | NA | TRBD1 | 14 | CASSLGQYQETQYF | TGTGCCAGCAGTTTGGGACAGTACCAAGAGACCCAGTACTTC
TRBJ2-1 | TRBV5-4 | NA | TRBD2 | 20 | CASSPGAASGRVSSYNEQFF | TGTGCCAGCAGCCCCGGGGCCGCCAGCGGGAGAGTGAGCTCCTACAATGAGCAGTTCTTC
TRBJ1-3 | TRBV15 | NA | NA | 14 | CATSMGHSGNTIYF | TGTGCCACCAGTATGGGACATTCGGGAAACACCATATATTTT
TRBJ2-1 | TRBV9 | NA | NA | 16 | CASSVATTGPRDEQFF | TGTGCCAGCAGCGTAGCTACGACAGGTCCTAGGGATGAGCAGTTCTTC
TRBJ1-1 | TRBV3-1/TRBV3-2 | NA | NA | 15 | CASSQTGHSNTEAFF | TGTGCCAGCAGCCAGACGGGACATTCGAACACTGAAGCTTTCTTT